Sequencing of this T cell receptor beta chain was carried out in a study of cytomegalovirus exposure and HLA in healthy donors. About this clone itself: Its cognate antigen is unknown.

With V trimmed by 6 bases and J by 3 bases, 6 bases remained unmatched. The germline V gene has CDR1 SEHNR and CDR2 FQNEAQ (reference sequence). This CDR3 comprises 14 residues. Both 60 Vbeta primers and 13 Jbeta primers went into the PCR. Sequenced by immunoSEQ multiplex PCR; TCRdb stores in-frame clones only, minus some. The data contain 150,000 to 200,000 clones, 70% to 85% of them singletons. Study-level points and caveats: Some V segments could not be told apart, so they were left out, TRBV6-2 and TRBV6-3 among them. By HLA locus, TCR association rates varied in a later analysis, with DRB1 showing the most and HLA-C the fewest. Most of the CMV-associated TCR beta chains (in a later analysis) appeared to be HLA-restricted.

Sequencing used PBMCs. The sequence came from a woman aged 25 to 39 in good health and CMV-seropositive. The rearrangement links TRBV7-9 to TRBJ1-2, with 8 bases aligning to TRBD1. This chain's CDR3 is CASRPRGQYYGYTF. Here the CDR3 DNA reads TGTGCCAGCAGACCCAGGGGGCAGTACTATGGCTACACCTTC.